These 27 T cell receptor beta chains were all obtained from the same sample, sequenced in a study of blood T cells in healthy people across ages. A second PCR of about 6 to 12 cycles used a sample-barcoded 5' primer and a J-beta primer mix. TCRdb re-analysed the 5' RACE reads in MiXCR, keeping a single row per CDR3 protein. This sample yields about 1.4 million distinct CDR3 sequences, of which approximately 59% are seen a single time; under 8.5% belongs to the top ten. Sequencing was performed on blood. Receptor source: a man aged 18 to 35 in good health.

This clonotype occurred a few times. The chain is built from TRBV9 and TRBJ2-7, with a tentative D call TRBD2 (6 bases). The CDR3 runs 18 residues. Germline V lookup: CDR1 SGDLS, CDR2 YYNGEE. The V and J ends lost 0 bases and 3 bases respectively, with 22 bases between them. The DNA of the CDR3 is TGTGCCAGCAGCGTAGCTCGAGAGTTGACGGGAGTCGGCTACGAGCAGTACTTC. Translated: CASSVARELTGVGYEQYF.

This clonotype was counted only a few times. The chain links TRBV4-1 to TRBJ2-7; D ambiguous. Germline V lookup: CDR1 MGHRA, CDR2 YSYEKL. Trimming stripped 0 bases from V and 2 bases from J, with 8 bases between. The CDR3 has 14 residues. The CDR3 sequence is CASSQDAVAYEQYF. CDR3 DNA sequence: TGCGCCAGCAGCCAAGATGCGGTTGCCTACGAGCAGTACTTC.

In its sample, this clonotype was seen a few times. This chain links TRBV29-1 with TRBJ1-2, with D possibly matching TRBD1 (5 bases). CDR3 size: 11 residues. Deletions cut 8 bases from V and 6 bases from J, with 13 bases between. Looked up from germline, CDR1 is SQVTM and CDR2 is ANQGSEA. The CDR3 spells CSPGVADGYTF. The CDR3 nucleotides read TGCAGCCCGGGGGTTGCGGATGGCTACACCTTC.

The genes are TRBV9 and TRBJ1-5, with 8 bases fitting TRBD1. CDR1 is SGDLS and CDR2 is YYNGEE in the germline V gene. The J segment lost 7 bases and the V segment lost 6 bases, leaving 9 bases of the junction unmatched. The CDR3 spans 14 residues. CDR3 loop: CASNVGAGGQPQHF. The CDR3 region has the DNA TGTGCCAGCAACGTGGGGGCAGGGGGCCAGCCCCAGCATTTT.

The chain has TRBV10-3 and TRBJ1-5; no clear D. The CDR3 loop spans 12 amino acids. Trimming pared 3 bases from V and 9 bases from J, leaving 9 bases between. CDR1 and CDR2 from the germline V gene are ENHRY and SYGVKD. The CDR3 coding sequence is TGTGCCATCAGTGATTCCTTGGGGCCCCAGCATTTT. It encodes CAISDSLGPQHF.

This clonotype was found a few times. J is TRBJ2-5 and V is TRBV6-2 or TRBV6-3; D is unresolved. The end of the DNA aligns better with TRBJ2-7, so the J call may be wrong. Looked up from germline, CDR1 is MNHEY and CDR2 is SVGEGT. The length of the CDR3 is 14 residues. The CDR3 nucleotides read TGTGCCAGCAGCCCTCGGACGCTGAGGATCGAGCAGTACTTC. Amino acid sequence: CASSPRTLRIEQYF.

This chain connects TRBV5-5 to TRBJ2-7, with a weak D call TRBD1 (5 bases). Trimming removed 0 bases at V and 6 bases at J, with 10 bases between. The CDR3 sequence is 13 residues long. Per germline, CDR1 SGHKS and CDR2 YYEKEE (reference sequence). CDR3 bases: TGTGCCAGCAGCTTGGAAGGGGCAGTCGAGCAGTACTTC. Translated, it gives CASSLEGAVEQYF.

This chain uses TRBV11-2 with TRBJ2-6; no clear D. Germline V CDR1 and CDR2: SGHAT, FQNNGV. The CDR3 has 14 amino acids. With 3 bases removed from V and 3 bases from J, the gap between germline ends came to 6 bases. CDR3 in amino acids: CASSFRGGANVLTF. The CDR3 DNA is TGTGCCAGCAGCTTTAGAGGTGGGGCCAACGTCCTGACTTTC.

J is TRBJ2-3 and V is TRBV4-1; D is tentatively TRBD1 or TRBD2 (7 bases each). The CDR3 extends over 17 amino acids. Trimming left V 4 bases short and J 2 bases short, with 19 bases between. Germline V gene data show CDR1 as MGHRA and CDR2 as YSYEKL. CDR3 sequence (DNA): TGCGCCAGCAGCCGAGGAGTGGCAGGGGGGGACACAGATACGCAGTATTTT. Its translation: CASSRGVAGGDTDTQYF.

This chain connects TRBV29-1 to TRBJ2-5; no firm D call. This CDR3 comprises 11 residues. The V gene's germline CDR1 is SQVTM and CDR2 ANQGSEA. V gave up 5 bases and J gave up 4 bases, with 8 bases separating them. CDR3 DNA sequence: TGCAGCGTTCACCTGGGAGAGACCCAGTACTTC. Translation gives CSVHLGETQYF.

This clonotype was detected only a few times. CDR3 loop: CASSTSGSIGEQFF. The CDR3 bases are TGTGCCAGCAGTACTAGCGGGAGTATCGGTGAGCAGTTCTTC. V is TRBV6-5 and J is TRBJ2-1; 11 bases align to TRBD2. Germline V gene sequence: CDR1 MNHEY, CDR2 SVGAGI. With 5 bases clipped from V and 9 bases from J, the junction kept 6 bases outside the gene matches. The CDR3 loop spans 14 amino acids.

The chain couples TRBV30 to TRBJ2-4; D call uncertain. The DNA end favors TRBJ2-7, so the J call may be wrong. CDR1 GTSNPN and CDR2 SVGIG come from the germline V gene (reference sequence). CDR3 length equals 12 residues. The CDR3 sequence is CAWSTPPGEQYF. The CDR3 DNA follows: TGTGCCTGGAGTACCCCACCGGGCGAGCAGTACTTC.

In this sample, this clonotype turned up once. V is TRBV20-1 and J is TRBJ2-4, with 8 bases aligning to TRBD2. In germline, CDR1 is DFQATT, CDR2 SNEGSKA (reference sequence). The CDR3 sequence is 19 residues long. J gave up 0 bases and V 0 bases, and 13 bases lay outside the gene matches. CDR3 residues: CSARDRGSGTTLAKNIQYF. CDR3 in DNA: TGCAGTGCTAGAGATCGGGGTAGCGGGACGACTCTAGCCAAAAACATTCAGTACTTC.

The V and J genes are TRBV29-1 and TRBJ2-2; tentatively, D is TRBD1 or TRBD2 (5 bases each). This CDR3 spans 16 amino acids. The germline V gene has CDR1 SQVTM and CDR2 ANQGSEA. Trimming shortened V by 7 bases and J by 0 bases, and 18 bases separated the two germline ends. The CDR3 region has the DNA TGCAGCGCCCACGGGGCTGGGTCCTCGAACACCGGGGAGCTGTTTTTT. It is translated as CSAHGAGSSNTGELFF.

About this clonotype: One junction end disagrees with the germline gene, perhaps due to a read error. The chain is built from TRBV29-1 and TRBJ2-3, with 8 bases fitting TRBD2. The CDR3 consists of 13 residues. CDR1 and CDR2 (germline): SQVTM, ANQGSEA. Here the CDR3 DNA reads TGCAACGTTGCGGGGGGAGGGCTCGATACGCAGTATTTT. This translates into CNVAGGGLDTQYF.

The count of this clonotype is one. The chain employs TRBV29-1 and TRBJ2-3; 9 bases are a match to TRBD1. Germline V gene data show CDR1 as SQVTM and CDR2 as ANQGSEA. J was trimmed by 0 bases and V by 6 bases; bases with no gene match: 4. The CDR3 covers 14 residues. CDR3 nucleotides: TGCAGCGTCGCACAGGGGGCTAGCACAGATACGCAGTATTTT. Translated: CSVAQGASTDTQYF.

In nucleotides, the CDR3 is TGCGCCAGCAGCCAACTATACAGCGAATCCCACGAGCAGTACTTC. Residues: CASSQLYSESHEQYF. The V call is TRBV4-3, the J call TRBJ2-7; D is ambiguous. CDR1 and CDR2 from the germline V gene are LGHNA and YSLEER. The V end was cut by 2 bases, the J end by 5 bases, with 16 bases between. CDR3 length equals 15 residues.

V and J are TRBV11-2 and TRBJ1-5; 7 bases match TRBD1. Germline-derived CDR1 and CDR2 are SGHAT and FQNNGV. Trimming removed 6 bases from V and 7 bases from J; junction bases left unmatched: 9. This CDR3 has 14 amino acids. As DNA, the CDR3 is TGTGCCAGCAGTCCGACAGGGTGGTTGCAGCCCCAGCATTTT. It encodes CASSPTGWLQPQHF.

This chain connects TRBV28 to TRBJ2-5; 8 bases agree with TRBD1. V gave up 6 bases and J gave up 3 bases; unmatched junction bases: 3. The germline CDR1 and CDR2 sequences are MDHEN and SYDVKM. This CDR3 has 13 residues. CDR3 sequence: CASRDRVEETQYF. CDR3 nucleotide sequence: TGTGCCAGCAGGGACAGGGTGGAAGAGACCCAGTACTTC. Full variable domain (missing parts from reference TRBV28 and TRBJ2-5): DVKVTQSSRYLVKRTGEKVFLECVQDMDHENMFWYRQDPGLGLRLIYFSYDVKMKEKGDIPEGYSVSREKKERFSLILESASTNQTSMYLCASRDRVEETQYFGPGTRLLVL.

This clonotype was counted a single time. This chain joins TRBV7-2 and TRBJ1-2, with D hard to call. The CDR3 is 14 residues long. The germline V and J ends were trimmed by 3 bases and 3 bases, with 11 bases remaining between them. The germline V gene encodes CDR1 SGHTA and CDR2 FQGNSA. In DNA form, the CDR3 reads TGTGCCAGCAGCTTCGGAGGTCTGGACTATGGCTACACCTTC. Encoded protein: CASSFGGLDYGYTF. Based on the CDR3 plus reference TRBV7-2 and TRBJ1-2, the full variable domain is GAGVSQSPSNKVTEKGKDVELRCDPISGHTALYWYRQSLGQGLEFLIYFQGNSAPDKSGLPSDRFSAERTGGSVSTLTIQRTQQEDSAVYLCASSFGGLDYGYTFGSGTRLTVV.

CDR3 amino acids: CASSHPLGETEAFF. Here the CDR3 DNA reads TGCGCCAGCAGCCACCCCCTGGGGGAAACTGAAGCTTTCTTT. This chain connects TRBV4-1 to TRBJ1-1; possibly TRBD1 for D (5 bases). Germline V lookup: CDR1 MGHRA, CDR2 YSYEKL. With 3 bases removed from V and 5 bases from J, the gap between germline ends came to 13 bases. The CDR3 contains 14 residues.

V is TRBV20-1 and J is TRBJ1-1, with a tentative D call TRBD1 (5 bases). CDR1 is DFQATT, CDR2 SNEGSKA, per germline (reference sequence). This CDR3 spans 14 amino acids. The germline V and J ends were trimmed by 6 bases and 11 bases, with 25 bases remaining between them. CDR3 loop: CSASPDSRGWHAFF. Here the CDR3 DNA reads TGCAGTGCCAGCCCTGACAGCCGAGGGTGGCATGCTTTCTTT.

The chain recombines TRBV27 with TRBJ2-2; D remains ambiguous. This CDR3 contains 14 residues. V was trimmed by 7 bases and J by 1 base, leaving 10 bases between them. The V gene's germline CDR1 is MNHEY and CDR2 SMNVEV (reference sequence). CDR3 DNA: TGTGCCAGCACGGTCCGGAGGAACACCGGGGAGCTGTTTTTT. Its protein is CASTVRRNTGELFF.

Comment on this clonotype: One end of the junction varies from germline; a read error may be responsible. This rearrangement joins TRBV29-1 to TRBJ1-1; D gene uncertain. The CDR3 loop spans 14 amino acids. Germline CDR1 is SQVTM and CDR2 is ANQGSEA. CDR3 sequence reads: CSVEGLVVNTEAFF. CDR3 sequence (DNA): TGCAGCGTCGAAGGTTTGGTCGTGAACACTGAAGCTTTCTTT.

This sequence joins TRBV6-1 and TRBJ2-7, with 9 positions matching TRBD1. The CDR3 length is 16 residues. Germline V CDR1 and CDR2: MNHNS, SASEGT. Trimming cost V 5 bases and J 2 bases; bases outside gene matches: 10. The chain's CDR3 is CASSSPGTGLPYEQYF. DNA of the CDR3: TGTGCCAGCAGTTCCCCCGGGACAGGGTTACCCTACGAGCAGTACTTC.

This clonotype was seen only once. This CDR3 reads CASSLAGTLFYNEQFF. As DNA, the CDR3 is TGTGCCAGCAGTTTAGCGGGGACGCTGTTCTACAATGAGCAGTTCTTC. J is TRBJ2-1 and V is TRBV12-3 or TRBV12-4; D possibly uses TRBD1 or TRBD2 (5 bases each). The CDR3 is 16 residues long. V was shortened by 0 bases and J by 3 bases, with 12 bases between the two germline ends.

This rearrangement joins TRBV11-2 to TRBJ1-2; 9 nucleotides line up with TRBD1. J gave up 5 bases and V 3 bases, and 7 bases lay outside the gene matches. This CDR3 comprises 15 residues. The V gene's germline CDR1 is SGHAT and CDR2 FQNNGV. The CDR3 sequence is CASSLAAGTGYGYTF. As DNA, the CDR3 is TGTGCCAGCAGCTTGGCTGCCGGGACAGGGTATGGCTACACCTTC.